This TCR beta chain comes out of a study of long-term antiretroviral therapy in people with HIV. Study-wide findings and caveats: HIV repertoires covered narrower CDR3 length ranges than controls did.

A note on this clone: The antigen remains unidentified.

Germline assignment: CDR1 MDHEN and CDR2 SYDVKM. The CDR3 sequence is 16 residues long. Losses at the gene ends were 4 bases for V and 3 bases for J; bases not matched to a gene: 6. The authors ran the immunoSEQ assay, v3.0, at survey level. Some clones are missing from TCRdb's copy, which holds only in-frame ones; the method was immunoSEQ multiplex PCR. The sample shows about 21,000 clones, more than 70% of them seen only once. Material: unsorted PBMCs, obtained at the start of antiretroviral therapy. This clonotype originated in a man aged 45-60 years with HIV. The chain links TRBV28 to TRBJ2-5, with TRBD2 matching over 12 bases. The CDR3 protein is CASSSRLAGEEETQYF. The DNA for the CDR3 is TGTGCCAGCAGTTCCCGACTAGCGGGAGAGGAAGAGACCCAGTACTTC.